This section outlines one T cell receptor (beta chain) sequence together with its context. CDR3 length: 15 residues. Germline V gives CDR1 MDHEN, CDR2 SYDVKM. V was pared by 5 bases and J by 4 bases, with 8 bases of the junction left unmatched. Original analysis: Scientists estimated how many nucleated cells there were by amplifying reference gene primers. Using immunoSEQ multiplex PCR, the repertoire was profiled, and TCRdb retains in-frame clones only, with some absent. Clone size and V and J calls were adopted from that table, with D and trimming inferred from the DNA. The repertoire has about 50,000 clones, more than 85% of them found once; the top ten carry 5% to 6%. This entry comes from a study of blood T cell repertoires in COVID-19. Across the whole study: Material from acute and convalescent COVID-19 was sourced from the United States, Italy and Spain. PBMCs, B-cell-depleted T cells, or T cells were the source of the cDNA or gDNA that made up the material.

The receptor comes from a man aged 35 to 55 with active COVID-19. Sequencing used peripheral blood. The J gene is TRBJ2-5, the V gene TRBV28, with 9 positions matching TRBD1. For the CDR3, the DNA is TGTGCCAGCAGTAAGGACAGGGGTGCCAGAGAGACCCAGTACTTC. Protein product: CASSKDRGARETQYF.